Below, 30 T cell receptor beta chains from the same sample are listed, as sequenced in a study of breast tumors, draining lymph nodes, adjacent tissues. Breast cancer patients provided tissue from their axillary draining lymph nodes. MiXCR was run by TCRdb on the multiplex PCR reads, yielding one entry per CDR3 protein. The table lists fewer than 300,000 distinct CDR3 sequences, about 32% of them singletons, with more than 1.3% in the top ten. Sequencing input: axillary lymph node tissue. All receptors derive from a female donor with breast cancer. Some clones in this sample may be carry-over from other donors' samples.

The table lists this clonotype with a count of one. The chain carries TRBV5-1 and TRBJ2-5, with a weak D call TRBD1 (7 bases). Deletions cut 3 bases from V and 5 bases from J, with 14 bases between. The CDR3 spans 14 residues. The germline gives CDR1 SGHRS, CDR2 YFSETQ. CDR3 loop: CASSSLQGRETQYF. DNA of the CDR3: TGCGCCAGCAGCTCACTACAGGGGAGGGAGACCCAGTACTTC. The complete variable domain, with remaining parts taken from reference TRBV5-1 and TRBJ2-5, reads KAGVTQTPRYLIKTRGQQVTLSCSPISGHRSVSWYQQTPGQGLQFLFEYFSETQRNKGNFPGRFSGRQFSNSRSEMNVSTLELGDSALYLCASSSLQGRETQYFGPGTRLLVL.

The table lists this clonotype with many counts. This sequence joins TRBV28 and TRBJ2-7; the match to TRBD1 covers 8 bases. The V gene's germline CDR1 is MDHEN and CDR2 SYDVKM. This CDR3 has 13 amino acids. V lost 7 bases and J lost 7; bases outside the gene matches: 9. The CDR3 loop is CASNSGRGQEQYF. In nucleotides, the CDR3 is TGTGCCAGCAATTCCGGCAGGGGGCAAGAGCAGTACTTC.

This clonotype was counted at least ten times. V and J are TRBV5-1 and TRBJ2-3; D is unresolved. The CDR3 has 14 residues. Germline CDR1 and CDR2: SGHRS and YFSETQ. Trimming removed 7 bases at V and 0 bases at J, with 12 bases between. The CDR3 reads CASCNSASTDTQYF. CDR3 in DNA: TGCGCCAGCTGTAACTCGGCGAGCACAGATACGCAGTATTTT.

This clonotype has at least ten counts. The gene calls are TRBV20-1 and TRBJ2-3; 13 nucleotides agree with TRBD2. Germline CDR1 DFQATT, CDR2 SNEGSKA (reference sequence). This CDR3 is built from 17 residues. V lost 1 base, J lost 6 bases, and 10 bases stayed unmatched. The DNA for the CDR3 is TGCAGTGCTAGAGCCTACGGACTAGCGGGAGCATCGGATACGCAGTATTTT. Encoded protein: CSARAYGLAGASDTQYF.

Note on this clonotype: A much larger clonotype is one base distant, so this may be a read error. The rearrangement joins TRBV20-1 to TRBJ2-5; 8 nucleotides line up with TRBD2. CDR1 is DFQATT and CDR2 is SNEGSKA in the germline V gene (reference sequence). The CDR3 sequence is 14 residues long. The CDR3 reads CSARSGSGLATKYF. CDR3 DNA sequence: TGCAGTGCTAGGAGCGGGAGCGGTTTGGCGACCAAGTACTTC.

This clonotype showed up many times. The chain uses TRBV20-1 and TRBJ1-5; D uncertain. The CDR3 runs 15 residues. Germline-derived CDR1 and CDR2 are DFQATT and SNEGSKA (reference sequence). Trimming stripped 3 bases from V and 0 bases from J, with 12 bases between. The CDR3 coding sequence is TGCAGTGCTAGTTACAGAGAAGATAGCAATCAGCCCCAGCATTTT. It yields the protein CSASYREDSNQPQHF.

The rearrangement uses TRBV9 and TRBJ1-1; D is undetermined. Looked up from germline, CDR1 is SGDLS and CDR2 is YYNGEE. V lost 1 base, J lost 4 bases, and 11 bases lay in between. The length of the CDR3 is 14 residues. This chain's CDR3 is CASSVSLSATEAFF. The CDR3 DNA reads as TGTGCCAGCAGCGTAAGCCTCTCGGCCACTGAAGCTTTCTTT. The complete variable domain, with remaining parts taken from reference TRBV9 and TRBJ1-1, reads DSGVTQTPKHLITATGQRVTLRCSPRSGDLSVYWYQQSLDQGLQFLIQYYNGEERAKGNILERFSAQQFPDLHSELNLSSLELGDSALYFCASSVSLSATEAFFGQGTRLTVV.

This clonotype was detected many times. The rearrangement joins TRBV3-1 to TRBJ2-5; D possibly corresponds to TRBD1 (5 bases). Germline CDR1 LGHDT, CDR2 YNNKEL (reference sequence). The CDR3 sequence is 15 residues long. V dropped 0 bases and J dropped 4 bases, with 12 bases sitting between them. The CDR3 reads CASSQDPRVPETQYF. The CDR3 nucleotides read TGTGCCAGCAGCCAAGATCCCAGGGTTCCAGAGACCCAGTACTTC.

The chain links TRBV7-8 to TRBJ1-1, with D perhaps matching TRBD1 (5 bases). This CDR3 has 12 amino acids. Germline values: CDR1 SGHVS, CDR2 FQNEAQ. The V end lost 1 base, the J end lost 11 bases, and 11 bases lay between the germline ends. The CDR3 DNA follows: TGTGCCAGCAGCTTAGGATTCGGGGCGGCTTTCTTT. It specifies CASSLGFGAAFF.

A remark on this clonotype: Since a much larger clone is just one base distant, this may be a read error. CDR3 nucleotides: TGTGCCTGGAGTCGACAGGAGCCCCCCAATGAGCAGTTCTTC. It is translated as CAWSRQEPPNEQFF. The chain links TRBV30 to TRBJ2-1, with D perhaps TRBD1 (6 bases). The V end was cut by 2 bases, the J end by 6 bases, with 14 bases between. The V gene's germline CDR1 is GTSNPN and CDR2 SVGIG (reference sequence). The CDR3 sequence is 14 residues long.

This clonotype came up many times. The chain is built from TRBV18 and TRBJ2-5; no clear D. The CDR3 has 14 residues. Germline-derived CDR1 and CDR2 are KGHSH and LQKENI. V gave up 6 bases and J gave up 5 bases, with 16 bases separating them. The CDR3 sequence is CASSKSPQYETQYF. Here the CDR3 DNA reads TGTGCCAGCTCGAAATCCCCCCAGTACGAGACCCAGTACTTC.

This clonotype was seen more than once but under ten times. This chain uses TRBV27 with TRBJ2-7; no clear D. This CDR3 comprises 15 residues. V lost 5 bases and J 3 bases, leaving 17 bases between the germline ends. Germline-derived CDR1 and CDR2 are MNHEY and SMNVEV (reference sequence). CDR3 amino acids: CASSLGTWGNYEQYF. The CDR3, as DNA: TGTGCCAGCAGTCTGGGTACGTGGGGTAACTACGAGCAGTACTTC.

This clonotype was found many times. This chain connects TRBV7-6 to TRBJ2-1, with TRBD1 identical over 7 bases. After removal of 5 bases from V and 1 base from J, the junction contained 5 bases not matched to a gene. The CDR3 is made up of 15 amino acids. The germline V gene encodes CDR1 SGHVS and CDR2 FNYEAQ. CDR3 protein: CASSRTGESYNEQFF. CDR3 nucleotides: TGTGCCAGCAGCCGAACAGGGGAGTCCTACAATGAGCAGTTCTTC.

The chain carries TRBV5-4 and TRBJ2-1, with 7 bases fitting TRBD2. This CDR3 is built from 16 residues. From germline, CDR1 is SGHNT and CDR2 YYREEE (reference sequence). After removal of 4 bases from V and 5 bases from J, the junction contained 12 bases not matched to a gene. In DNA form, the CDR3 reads TGTGCCAGCAGCACCGGACTGCCAGCGGGACACAATGAGCAGTTCTTC. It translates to CASSTGLPAGHNEQFF.

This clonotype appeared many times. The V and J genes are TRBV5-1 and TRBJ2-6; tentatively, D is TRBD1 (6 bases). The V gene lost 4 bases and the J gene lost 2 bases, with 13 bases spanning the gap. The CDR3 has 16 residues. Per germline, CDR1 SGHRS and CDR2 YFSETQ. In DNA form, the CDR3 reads TGCGCCAGCAGCCAGACAGGAGGAACTGGGGCCAACGTCCTGACTTTC. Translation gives CASSQTGGTGANVLTF.

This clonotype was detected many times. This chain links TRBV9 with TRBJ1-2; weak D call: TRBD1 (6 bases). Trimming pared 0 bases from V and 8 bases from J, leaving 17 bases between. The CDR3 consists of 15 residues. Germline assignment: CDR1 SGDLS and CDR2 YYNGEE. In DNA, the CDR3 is TGTGCCAGCAGCGTAGATCCGTTAGGGGGGTACGGCTACACCTTC. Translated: CASSVDPLGGYGYTF.

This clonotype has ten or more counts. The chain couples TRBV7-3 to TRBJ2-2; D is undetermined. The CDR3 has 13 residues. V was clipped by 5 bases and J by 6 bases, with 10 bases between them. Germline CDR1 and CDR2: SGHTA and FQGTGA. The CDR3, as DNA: TGTGCCAGCAGCACCCCCCCGCCCGGGGAGCTGTTTTTT. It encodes CASSTPPPGELFF.

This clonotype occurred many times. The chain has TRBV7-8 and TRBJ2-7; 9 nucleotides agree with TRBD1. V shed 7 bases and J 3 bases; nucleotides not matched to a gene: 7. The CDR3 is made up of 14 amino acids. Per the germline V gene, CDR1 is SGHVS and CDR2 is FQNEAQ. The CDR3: CASTFRDRDYEQYF. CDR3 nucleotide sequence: TGTGCCAGCACCTTCCGGGACAGGGACTACGAGCAGTACTTC. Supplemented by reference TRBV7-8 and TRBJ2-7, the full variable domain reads GAGVSQSPRYKVAKRGQDVALRCDPISGHVSLFWYQQALGQGPEFLTYFQNEAQLDKSGLPSDRFFAERPEGSVSTLKIQRTQQEDSAVYLCASTFRDRDYEQYFGPGTRLTVT.

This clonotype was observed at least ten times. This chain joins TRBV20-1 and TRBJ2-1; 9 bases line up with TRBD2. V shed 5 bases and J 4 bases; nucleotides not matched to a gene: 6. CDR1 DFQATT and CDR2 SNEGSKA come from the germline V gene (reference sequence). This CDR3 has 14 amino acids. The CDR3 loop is CSAPGTSRYNEQFF. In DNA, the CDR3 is TGCAGTGCTCCCGGGACTAGCAGATACAATGAGCAGTTCTTC.

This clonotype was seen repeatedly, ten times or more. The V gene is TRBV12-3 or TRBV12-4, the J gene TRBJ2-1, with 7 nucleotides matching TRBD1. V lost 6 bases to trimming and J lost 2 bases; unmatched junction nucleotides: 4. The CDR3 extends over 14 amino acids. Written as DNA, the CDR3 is TGTGCCAGCAGGGGGACAGAGGCCTACAATGAGCAGTTCTTC. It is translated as CASRGTEAYNEQFF.

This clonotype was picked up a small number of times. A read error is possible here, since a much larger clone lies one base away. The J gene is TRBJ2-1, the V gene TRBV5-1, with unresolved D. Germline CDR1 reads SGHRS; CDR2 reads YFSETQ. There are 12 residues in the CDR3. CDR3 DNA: TGCGCCAGCAGATCGGATGGCGGCGAGCACTTCTTC. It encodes CASRSDGGEHFF.

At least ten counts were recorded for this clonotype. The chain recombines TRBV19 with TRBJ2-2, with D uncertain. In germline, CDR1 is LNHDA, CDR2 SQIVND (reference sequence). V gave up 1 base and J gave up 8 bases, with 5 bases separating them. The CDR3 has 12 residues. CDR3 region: CASSIGMGELFF. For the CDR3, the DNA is TGTGCCAGTAGTATAGGGATGGGGGAGCTGTTTTTT. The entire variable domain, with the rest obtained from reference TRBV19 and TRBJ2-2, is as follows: DGGITQSPKYLFRKEGQNVTLSCEQNLNHDAMYWYRQDPGQGLRLIYYSQIVNDFQKGDIAEGYSVSREKKESFPLTVTSAQKNPTAFYLCASSIGMGELFFGEGSRLTVL.

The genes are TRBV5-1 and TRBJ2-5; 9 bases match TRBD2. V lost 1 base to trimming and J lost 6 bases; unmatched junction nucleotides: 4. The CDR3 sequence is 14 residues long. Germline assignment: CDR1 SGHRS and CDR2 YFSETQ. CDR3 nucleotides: TGCGCCAGCAGCTTGACTAGCGGGTCAAAGACCCAGTACTTC. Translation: CASSLTSGSKTQYF.

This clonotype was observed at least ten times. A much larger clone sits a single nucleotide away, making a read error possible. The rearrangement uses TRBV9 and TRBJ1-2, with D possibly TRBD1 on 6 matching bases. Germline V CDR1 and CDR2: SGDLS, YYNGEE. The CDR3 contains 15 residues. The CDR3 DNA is TGTGCCAGCAGCGTGAGGGCAGGGGAGCGCTATGGCTCCACCTTC. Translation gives CASSVRAGERYGSTF.

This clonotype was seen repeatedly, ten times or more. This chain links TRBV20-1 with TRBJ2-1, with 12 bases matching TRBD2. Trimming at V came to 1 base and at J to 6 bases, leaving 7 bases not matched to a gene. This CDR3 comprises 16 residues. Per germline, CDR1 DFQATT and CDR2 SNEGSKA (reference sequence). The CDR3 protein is CSARGGASGRANEQFF. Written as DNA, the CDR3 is TGCAGTGCTAGAGGAGGAGCTAGCGGGAGGGCCAATGAGCAGTTCTTC.

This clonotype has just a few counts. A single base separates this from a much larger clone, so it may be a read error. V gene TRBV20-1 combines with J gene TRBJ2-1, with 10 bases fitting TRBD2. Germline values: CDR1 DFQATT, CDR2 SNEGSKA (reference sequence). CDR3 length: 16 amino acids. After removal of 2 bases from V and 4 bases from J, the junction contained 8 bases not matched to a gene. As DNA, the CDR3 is TGCAGTGCTAGACCTACACTAGCGGGACCGTACAATGAGCAGTTCTTC. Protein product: CSARPTLAGPYNEQFF.

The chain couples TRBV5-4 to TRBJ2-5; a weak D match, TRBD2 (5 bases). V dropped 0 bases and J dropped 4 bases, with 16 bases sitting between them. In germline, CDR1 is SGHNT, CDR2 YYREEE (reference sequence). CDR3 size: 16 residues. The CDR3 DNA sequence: TGTGCCAGCAGCTTGGATAGCGCGAAGAGGAGAGAGACCCAGTACTTC. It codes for CASSLDSAKRRETQYF.

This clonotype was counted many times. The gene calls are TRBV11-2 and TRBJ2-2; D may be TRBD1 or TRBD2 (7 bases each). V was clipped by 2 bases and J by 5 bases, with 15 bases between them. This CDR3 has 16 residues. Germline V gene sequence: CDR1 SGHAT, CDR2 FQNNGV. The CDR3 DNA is TGTGCCAGCAGCTTAAGGGGGGGGACAGCTACCGGGGAGCTGTTTTTT. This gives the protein CASSLRGGTATGELFF.

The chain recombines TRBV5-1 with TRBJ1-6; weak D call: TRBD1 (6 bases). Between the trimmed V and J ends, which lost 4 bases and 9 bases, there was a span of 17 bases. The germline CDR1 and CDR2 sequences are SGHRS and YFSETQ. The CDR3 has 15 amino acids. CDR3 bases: TGCGCCAGCAGCCCTGGACAGTGGACTTTTTCACCCCTCCACTTT. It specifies CASSPGQWTFSPLHF.

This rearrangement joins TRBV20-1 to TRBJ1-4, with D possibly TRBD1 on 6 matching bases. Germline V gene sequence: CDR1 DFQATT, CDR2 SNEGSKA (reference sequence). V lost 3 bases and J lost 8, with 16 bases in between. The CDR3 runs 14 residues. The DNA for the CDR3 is TGCAGTGCTAGGGTCAGGGGCGCGCGGGAAAAACTGTTTTTT. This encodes CSARVRGAREKLFF.